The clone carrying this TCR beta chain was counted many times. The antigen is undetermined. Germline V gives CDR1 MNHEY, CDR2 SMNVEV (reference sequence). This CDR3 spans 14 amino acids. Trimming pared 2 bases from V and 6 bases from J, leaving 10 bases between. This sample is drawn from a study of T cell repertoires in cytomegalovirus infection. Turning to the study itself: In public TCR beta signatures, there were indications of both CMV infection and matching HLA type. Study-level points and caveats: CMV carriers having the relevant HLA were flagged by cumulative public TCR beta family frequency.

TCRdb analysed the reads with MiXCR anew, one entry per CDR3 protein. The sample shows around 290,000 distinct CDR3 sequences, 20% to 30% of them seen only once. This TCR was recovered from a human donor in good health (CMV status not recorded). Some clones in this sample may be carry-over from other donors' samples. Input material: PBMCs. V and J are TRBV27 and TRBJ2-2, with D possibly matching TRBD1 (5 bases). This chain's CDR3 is CASSLQGSPGELFF. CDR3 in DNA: TGTGCCAGCAGTTTACAGGGCAGCCCCGGGGAGCTGTTTTTT.